In this sample, the clone carrying this T cell receptor beta chain turned up once. Using immunoSEQ multiplex PCR, the repertoire was profiled, and TCRdb retains in-frame clones only, with some absent. The table lists 45,000 to 50,000 clones, 80% to 90% of them singletons. The data derive from a study of blood T cell repertoires in COVID-19. Germline V gives CDR1 SEHNR, CDR2 FQNEAQ (reference sequence). Trimming shortened V by 2 bases and J by 3 bases, and 12 bases separated the two germline ends. The CDR3 is 15 amino acids. The sample taken for sequencing was peripheral blood. The gene calls are TRBV7-9 and TRBJ2-3, with D perhaps TRBD1 (6 bases). The clonotype comes from a woman of 80 years or more with COVID-19, enrolled during active disease. In DNA, the CDR3 is TGTGCCAGCAGCTTACCGACAGGCGTAACAGATACGCAGTATTTT. Translation gives CASSLPTGVTDTQYF.